These 29 T cell receptor beta chains share one sample of origin, sequenced in a study of cytomegalovirus exposure and HLA in healthy donors. Profiling relied on immunoSEQ multiplex PCR, and the TCRdb table lists in-frame clones only, not all of them. The repertoire includes roughly 150,000 clones, around nine tenths of them detected once, and approximately 10% sits in the top ten. Sequences were obtained from PBMCs. The receptor source for this set is a woman between 18 and 29 years old in good health and CMV-seropositive.

The chain recombines TRBV29-1 with TRBJ2-1, with TRBD1 matching 9 bases. The germline CDR1 and CDR2 sequences are SQVTM and ANQGSEA. The CDR3 consists of 14 residues. The trim removed 7 bases at V and 5 bases at J, leaving 9 bases unmatched. In nucleotides, the CDR3 is TGCAGCGCCGTAGACAGGGGGTCGCACAATGAGCAGTTCTTC. It yields the protein CSAVDRGSHNEQFF.

This chain connects TRBV6-1 to TRBJ2-7, with D possibly matching TRBD1 (6 bases). The CDR3 covers 12 residues. V lost 8 bases and J lost 5, with 13 bases in between. Germline CDR1 is MNHNS and CDR2 is SASEGT. CDR3 nucleotides: TGTGCCAGCCAGGGACATCCGGACGAGCAGTACTTC. Translation: CASQGHPDEQYF.

This clone was counted a single time. This chain connects TRBV9 to TRBJ1-5, with unresolved D. V was cut by 1 base and J by 7 bases, with 12 bases left in between. CDR1 is SGDLS and CDR2 is YYNGEE in the germline V gene. This CDR3 is 14 amino acids long. The CDR3 DNA sequence: TGTGCCAGCAGCGTATTATCCGGGGAGCAGCCCCAGCATTTT. Protein sequence: CASSVLSGEQPQHF.

V usage is TRBV18 and J usage is TRBJ1-3, with D hard to call. V lost 3 bases and J lost 5, with 8 bases in between. The length of the CDR3 is 13 residues. Looked up from germline, CDR1 is KGHSH and CDR2 is LQKENI. CDR3 loop: CASSPTARNTIYF. Here the CDR3 DNA reads TGTGCCAGCTCACCCACAGCCCGAAACACCATATATTTT.

Concerning this clone: Other DNA sequences within the sample encode an identical CDR3. The V and J genes are TRBV5-4 and TRBJ2-1; TRBD2 agrees at 7 bases. The CDR3 runs 15 residues. Germline V gene sequence: CDR1 SGHNT, CDR2 YYREEE (reference sequence). V was pared by 0 bases and J by 1 base, with 1 base of the junction left unmatched. CDR3 DNA sequence: TGTGCCAGCAGCTTGGGCGGGAGTTCCTACAATGAGCAGTTCTTC. Translating gives CASSLGGSSYNEQFF.

The rearrangement joins TRBV4-1 to TRBJ2-7; the D gene is possibly TRBD1 (6 bases). CDR3 length: 15 amino acids. V lost 1 base to trimming and J lost 2 bases, with 12 bases between them. CDR1 and CDR2 (germline): MGHRA, YSYEKL. Here the CDR3 DNA reads TGCGCCAGCAGCCAAGTCCCAGGGGAAGCCTACGAGCAGTACTTC. Protein sequence: CASSQVPGEAYEQYF.

The genes are TRBV5-1 and TRBJ2-1; 7 nucleotides align to TRBD1. Germline CDR1 reads SGHRS; CDR2 reads YFSETQ. The V and J ends lost 5 bases and 6 bases, in that order; junction bases with no gene match: 8. This CDR3 has 14 amino acids. The CDR3 loop is CASSWWAGGNEQFF. CDR3 coding DNA: TGCGCCAGCAGTTGGTGGGCAGGGGGCAATGAGCAGTTCTTC. Using reference TRBV5-1 and TRBJ2-1 for the parts outside the CDR3, the full variable domain is KAGVTQTPRYLIKTRGQQVTLSCSPISGHRSVSWYQQTPGQGLQFLFEYFSETQRNKGNFPGRFSGRQFSNSRSEMNVSTLELGDSALYLCASSWWAGGNEQFFGPGTRLTVL.

This chain links TRBV5-1 with TRBJ1-4; tentative D call: TRBD1 (6 bases). Trimming left V 4 bases short and J 5 bases short, with 12 bases between. Germline CDR1 is SGHRS and CDR2 is YFSETQ. This CDR3 is 14 amino acids long. The chain's CDR3 is CASSTTQGNEKLFF. CDR3 coding DNA: TGCGCCAGCAGCACAACTCAGGGGAATGAAAAACTGTTTTTT.

The chain recombines TRBV19 with TRBJ2-7; a possible D gene is TRBD1 (6 bases). The germline V gene encodes CDR1 LNHDA and CDR2 SQIVND (reference sequence). This CDR3 has 13 amino acids. Deletions cut 2 bases from V and 6 bases from J, with 11 bases between. CDR3 loop: CASSINRVREQYF. DNA for the CDR3: TGTGCCAGTAGTATAAACAGGGTGCGCGAGCAGTACTTC.

This clone was detected ten times or more. The chain has TRBV2 and TRBJ1-1, with 7 positions matching TRBD1. This CDR3 is built from 14 residues. In germline, CDR1 is SNHLY, CDR2 FYNNEI. Unmatched junction bases numbered 4, after V lost 2 bases and J lost 4 bases. CDR3 nucleotide sequence: TGTGCCAGCAGTGAACCCTGGACAGGCACTGAAGCTTTCTTT. Translated, it gives CASSEPWTGTEAFF.

The rearrangement links TRBV5-4 to TRBJ2-2, with D tentatively TRBD2 (6 bases). V dropped 7 bases and J dropped 7 bases, with 17 bases sitting between them. CDR1 and CDR2 (germline): SGHNT, YYREEE (reference sequence). This CDR3 has 14 amino acids. The CDR3 sequence is CASALGGEDGELFF. CDR3 DNA sequence: TGTGCCAGCGCCCTAGGTGGGGAGGACGGGGAGCTGTTTTTT.

This sequence joins TRBV2 and TRBJ1-1; D is possibly TRBD1 (6 bases). The CDR3 is 14 residues long. Germline assignment: CDR1 SNHLY and CDR2 FYNNEI. V was shortened by 4 bases and J by 11 bases, with 20 bases between the two germline ends. CDR3 in DNA: TGTGCCAGCAGTGTAAGACTACAGGGAGGGTGGGCTTTCTTT. It encodes CASSVRLQGGWAFF.

V gene TRBV11-2 combines with J gene TRBJ1-1; weak D call: TRBD1 (5 bases). This CDR3 is built from 13 residues. V dropped 3 bases and J dropped 5 bases, with 10 bases sitting between them. CDR1 is SGHAT and CDR2 is FQNNGV in the germline V gene. CDR3 protein: CASSFFGGTEAFF. For the CDR3, the DNA is TGTGCCAGCAGCTTTTTTGGGGGGACTGAAGCTTTCTTT.

This clone was counted between two and nine times. This chain joins TRBV6-1 and TRBJ2-7; TRBD1 matches 7 bases. CDR3 length: 14 residues. Trimming took 1 base from V and 0 from J; bases not matched to a gene: 0. Germline V CDR1 and CDR2: MNHNS, SASEGT. As DNA, the CDR3 is TGTGCCAGCAGTGAAGGGGACAGCTCCTACGAGCAGTACTTC. Its protein product is CASSEGDSSYEQYF.

The V and J genes are TRBV18 and TRBJ2-1; a possible D gene is TRBD1 (5 bases). There are 16 residues in the CDR3. The germline CDR1 and CDR2 sequences are KGHSH and LQKENI. The V end was cut by 3 bases, the J end by 5 bases, with 17 bases between. The CDR3 is CASSPIGVGHNNEQFF. The CDR3, as DNA: TGTGCCAGCTCACCTATCGGAGTAGGACACAACAATGAGCAGTTCTTC.

This clone was seen a single time. The V gene is TRBV5-1, the J gene TRBJ2-4; possibly TRBD2 for D (6 bases). CDR3 length equals 13 residues. Trimming left V 5 bases short and J 8 bases short, with 14 bases between. CDR1 and CDR2 from the germline V gene are SGHRS and YFSETQ. The CDR3 nucleotides are TGCGCCAGCAGGCGGGGCTTCGTGGACATTCAGTACTTC. It codes for CASRRGFVDIQYF.

The chain has TRBV7-9 and TRBJ2-2; 11 bases are shared with TRBD2. Trimming took 2 bases from V and 4 from J; bases not matched to a gene: 3. Germline V gene lookup returns CDR1 SEHNR and CDR2 FQNEAQ (reference sequence). This CDR3 is built from 16 residues. CDR3 residues: CASSLTSGRGTGELFF. The CDR3 region has the DNA TGTGCCAGCAGCTTAACTAGCGGGAGAGGCACCGGGGAGCTGTTTTTT.

The chain links TRBV5-1 to TRBJ2-1; 8 bases align to TRBD1. Germline CDR1 reads SGHRS; CDR2 reads YFSETQ. Unmatched junction bases numbered 4, after V lost 4 bases and J lost 1 base. CDR3 length: 15 amino acids. The CDR3 region has the DNA TGCGCCAGCAGCGCCGGACAGGGTTCCTACAATGAGCAGTTCTTC. Translation: CASSAGQGSYNEQFF.

A word on this clone: The sample carries other DNA sequences with the same CDR3. V and J are TRBV7-9 and TRBJ2-7, with D tentatively TRBD1 (7 bases). V dropped 5 bases and J dropped 0 bases, with 14 bases sitting between them. This CDR3 has 15 amino acids. CDR1 SEHNR and CDR2 FQNEAQ come from the germline V gene (reference sequence). The DNA of the CDR3 is TGTGCCAGCAGCCCGCGGGACAGAGGCTCCTACGAGCAGTACTTC. Its translation is CASSPRDRGSYEQYF. Drawing the rest from reference TRBV7-9 and TRBJ2-7, the complete variable domain is DTGVSQNPRHKITKRGQNVTFRCDPISEHNRLYWYRQTLGQGPEFLTYFQNEAQLEKSRLLSDRFSAERPKGSFSTLEIQRTEQGDSAMYLCASSPRDRGSYEQYFGPGTRLTVT.

The chain uses TRBV7-2 and TRBJ2-3, with D possibly being TRBD2 (5 bases). The CDR3 loop spans 15 amino acids. The germline V and J ends were trimmed by 5 bases and 4 bases, with 16 bases remaining between them. Per the germline V gene, CDR1 is SGHTA and CDR2 is FQGNSA. CDR3 region: CASSPDYSSADTQYF. The DNA of the CDR3 is TGTGCCAGCAGCCCCGACTACTCCTCCGCAGATACGCAGTATTTT.

This chain uses TRBV5-1 with TRBJ2-7; 7 bases are shared with TRBD1. Trimming at V came to 0 bases and at J to 2 bases, leaving 2 bases not matched to a gene. Germline-derived CDR1 and CDR2 are SGHRS and YFSETQ. The CDR3 length is 14 residues. The CDR3 coding sequence is TGCGCCAGCAGCTTGGGGGGGACAGCCTACGAGCAGTACTTC. This encodes CASSLGGTAYEQYF.

In this sample, this clone turned up a few times. V usage is TRBV2 and J usage is TRBJ1-2; 12 bases are a match to TRBD1. V trimming: 3 bases; J trimming: 7 bases; junction bases outside the gene matches: 6. In germline, CDR1 is SNHLY, CDR2 FYNNEI. The CDR3 runs to 15 residues. The CDR3 reads CASSEGQGAVFGYTF. The DNA of the CDR3 is TGTGCCAGCAGTGAGGGACAGGGGGCTGTCTTTGGCTACACCTTC.

The rearrangement links TRBV7-3 to TRBJ1-1; D uncertain. Germline V CDR1 and CDR2: SGHTA, FQGTGA. Trimming cost V 2 bases and J 4 bases, with 11 bases left between them. This CDR3 has 14 amino acids. CDR3 in DNA: TGTGCCAGCAGCTTATGGGGAGAGGGCACTGAAGCTTTCTTT. Protein: CASSLWGEGTEAFF.

This clone appeared once. The V call is TRBV6-5, the J call TRBJ1-2; D perhaps matches TRBD1 (6 bases). V was clipped by 0 bases and J by 0 bases, with 8 bases between them. This CDR3 contains 15 residues. Germline V gene sequence: CDR1 MNHEY, CDR2 SVGAGI. The CDR3 loop reads CASSYSDRSNYGYTF. The CDR3, as DNA: TGTGCCAGCAGTTACTCTGACAGGTCTAACTATGGCTACACCTTC.

The chain carries TRBV6-5 and TRBJ2-1, with D perhaps TRBD1 (8 bases). Trimming stripped 5 bases from V and 4 bases from J, with 15 bases between. Germline V gene lookup returns CDR1 MNHEY and CDR2 SVGAGI. This CDR3 spans 15 amino acids. Here the CDR3 reads CASSTGGGVYNEQFF. Written as DNA, the CDR3 is TGTGCCAGCAGTACAGGGGGAGGGGTTTACAATGAGCAGTTCTTC.

The J gene is TRBJ2-7, the V gene TRBV19, with 8 bases aligning to TRBD1. V shed 5 bases, J shed 5 bases, and the junction held 8 bases outside the gene matches. CDR1 and CDR2 from the germline V gene are LNHDA and SQIVND (reference sequence). The CDR3 consists of 14 residues. The CDR3 sequence is CASSVGQGGHEQYF. The CDR3 DNA follows: TGTGCCAGTAGTGTCGGACAGGGTGGCCACGAGCAGTACTTC.

Worth noting for this clone: One junction end does not reproduce the germline sequence, and a read error may be involved. The V and J genes are TRBV7-7 and TRBJ2-1, with 15 bases aligning to TRBD2. The germline V gene encodes CDR1 SSHAT and CDR2 FNYEAQ (reference sequence). The CDR3 contains 16 residues. The DNA of the CDR3 is TGTGCTAGCAGCCCCCGGACTAGCGGGAGGGCGAATGAGCAGTTCTTC. Protein: CASSPRTSGRANEQFF.

This rearrangement joins TRBV30 to TRBJ2-3, with a weak D call TRBD1 (6 bases). Germline values: CDR1 GTSNPN, CDR2 SVGIG (reference sequence). CDR3 size: 14 residues. V dropped 3 bases and J dropped 5 bases, with 15 bases sitting between them. The DNA for the CDR3 is TGTGCCTGGAGAGCACTTGGGGGCGAAGATACGCAGTATTTT. Its translation: CAWRALGGEDTQYF. The entire variable domain, with the rest obtained from reference TRBV30 and TRBJ2-3, is as follows: SQTIHQWPATLVQPVGSPLSLECTVEGTSNPNLYWYRQAAGRGLQLLFYSVGIGQISSEVPQNLSASRPQDRQFILSSKKLLLSDSGFYLCAWRALGGEDTQYFGPGTRLTVL.

The V gene is TRBV19, the J gene TRBJ2-3; TRBD2 is a possible D gene (6 bases). The CDR3 runs to 18 residues. The germline CDR1 and CDR2 sequences are LNHDA and SQIVND (reference sequence). V was clipped by 5 bases and J by 0 bases, with 21 bases between them. DNA for the CDR3: TGTGCCAGTAGTCCCCGGGGGAACAGCGCATCTAGCACAGATACGCAGTATTTT. It codes for CASSPRGNSASSTDTQYF.